The 2 T cell receptor beta chains below all came from one sample that was sequenced in a study of response to subunit inactivated influenza vaccine. TCRdb re-called the RT-PCR reads with MiXCR, one entry per CDR3 protein. The table has approximately 680,000 distinct CDR3 sequences, 15% to 19% seen once. The specimen was PBMCs from blood, collected 11 to 12 days after vaccination. Receptors were obtained from a man aged 45-60 years who received an inactivated influenza vaccine.

The chain couples TRBV14 to TRBJ1-6; D unresolved. The CDR3 runs 14 residues. Germline values: CDR1 SGHDN, CDR2 FVKESK. V lost 0 bases and J 9 bases, leaving 9 bases between the germline ends. The CDR3 DNA reads as TGTGCCAGCAGCCAAGAAGTGGGAAGTTCACCCCTCCACTTT. Protein sequence: CASSQEVGSSPLHF.

This CDR3 reads CASSQGSLQRVFF. The CDR3 DNA reads as TGTGCCAGCAGCCAAGGGTCCCTCCAAAGGGTGTTCTTC. The rearrangement uses TRBV14 and TRBJ2-1; D ambiguous. V was trimmed by 1 base and J by 15 bases, leaving 16 bases between them. The CDR3 has 13 amino acids. Germline assignment: CDR1 SGHDN and CDR2 FVKESK.